The rows below give T cell receptor beta chains drawn from one sample of a study of blood T cell repertoires in COVID-19. Data came from immunoSEQ multiplex PCR; TCRdb stores just in-frame clones and leaves some out. The table records 110,000 to 150,000 clones, around four fifths of them present only once. The sequenced sample was PBMCs or T cells enriched from blood (not recorded which). The receptors come from a woman in her 40s who had recovered from COVID-19. Both conserved end residues are part of each CDR3. D genes are given only for firm matches. Clone sizes are given selectively: once, few, many, or a class where the clone is expanded.

v_gene: TRBV9; d_gene: -; j_gene: TRBJ1-3; abundance: once; CDR3nt: TGTGCCAGCAGCTCCAGTCTTCCCGGGGACACCATATATTTT; CDR3aa: CASSSSLPGDTIYF
v_gene: TRBV5-6; d_gene: TRBD1; j_gene: TRBJ1-4; abundance: -; CDR3nt: TGTGCCAGCAGCTTGGGACAGGGGGCGATTGGTGAAAAACTGTTTTTT; CDR3aa: CASSLGQGAIGEKLFF
v_gene: TRBV5-1; d_gene: -; j_gene: TRBJ1-4; abundance: -; CDR3nt: TGCGCCAGCAGCTTAAGGCAGGGTAATGAAAAACTGTTTTTT; CDR3aa: CASSLRQGNEKLFF
v_gene: TRBV7-2; d_gene: -; j_gene: TRBJ1-3; abundance: -; CDR3nt: TGTGCCAGCAGCGCGGGGAGGGGAAACACCATATATTTT; CDR3aa: CASSAGRGNTIYF
v_gene: TRBV7-3; d_gene: -; j_gene: TRBJ2-2; abundance: -; CDR3nt: TGTGCCAGCAGCTTTCGTTCCGGGGAGCTGTTTTTT; CDR3aa: CASSFRSGELFF
v_gene: TRBV3-1/TRBV3-2; d_gene: -; j_gene: TRBJ1-6; abundance: -; CDR3nt: TGTGCCAGCAGCCTGCTCGGGGGAGAGAATTCACCCCTCCACTTT; CDR3aa: CASSLLGGENSPLHF
v_gene: TRBV12-3/TRBV12-4; d_gene: TRBD1; j_gene: TRBJ2-7; abundance: -; CDR3nt: TGTGCCAGCTCCCGGGACAGGGGGCTGGAGCAGTACTTC; CDR3aa: CASSRDRGLEQYF
v_gene: TRBV11-2; d_gene: -; j_gene: TRBJ2-1; abundance: -; CDR3nt: TGTGCCAGCAGCTTAGAATCCCCACTAGTTCCTCGATTCAATGAGCAGTTCTTC; CDR3aa: CASSLESPLVPRFNEQFF
v_gene: TRBV19; d_gene: TRBD2; j_gene: TRBJ2-1; abundance: -; CDR3nt: TGTGCCAGCATAGCGGGAGCAGTGGGGTCCTACAATGAGCAGTTCTTC; CDR3aa: CASIAGAVGSYNEQFF
v_gene: TRBV11-2; d_gene: TRBD2; j_gene: TRBJ2-1; abundance: -; CDR3nt: TGTGCCAGCAGCACCACCCCGGGGGGAGCGTTCAATGAGCAGTTCTTC; CDR3aa: CASSTTPGGAFNEQFF
v_gene: TRBV2; d_gene: TRBD1; j_gene: TRBJ2-7; abundance: once; CDR3nt: TGTGCCGTGGAGGACAGGAGGTCTTCCTACGAGCAGTACTTC; CDR3aa: CAVEDRRSSYEQYF
v_gene: TRBV19; d_gene: TRBD1; j_gene: TRBJ2-5; abundance: -; CDR3nt: TGTGCCAGTAGTAGGGACAGGGGGCTACAAGAGACCCAGTACTTC; CDR3aa: CASSRDRGLQETQYF
v_gene: TRBV20-1; d_gene: -; j_gene: TRBJ2-5; abundance: -; CDR3nt: TGCAGTGCGATCAGAGAGACCCAGTACTTC; CDR3aa: CSAIRETQYF
v_gene: TRBV3-1/TRBV3-2; d_gene: TRBD1; j_gene: TRBJ1-2; abundance: -; CDR3nt: TGTGCCAGCAGCCCCCGGGACAGGGGGCACTATGGCTACACCTTC; CDR3aa: CASSPRDRGHYGYTF
v_gene: TRBV5-6; d_gene: -; j_gene: TRBJ1-2; abundance: -; CDR3nt: TGTGCCAGCAGCTTGCGGTCAGGCTTTGGCTACACCTTC; CDR3aa: CASSLRSGFGYTF
v_gene: TRBV15; d_gene: -; j_gene: TRBJ2-6; abundance: few; CDR3nt: TGTGCCACCAGCAGAGGGACAACTGGGGCCAACGTCCTGACTTTC; CDR3aa: CATSRGTTGANVLTF
v_gene: TRBV7-9; d_gene: TRBD1; j_gene: TRBJ1-4; abundance: -; CDR3nt: TGTGCCAGCAGCAGACCGGGACAGGGAAAAGAAAAACTGTTTTTT; CDR3aa: CASSRPGQGKEKLFF
v_gene: TRBV19; d_gene: TRBD1; j_gene: TRBJ1-5; abundance: -; CDR3nt: TGTGCCAGTAGTATACAGGGGGGTCAGGGGTATCAGCCCCAGCATTTT; CDR3aa: CASSIQGGQGYQPQHF
v_gene: TRBV6-5; d_gene: -; j_gene: TRBJ1-2; abundance: -; CDR3nt: TGTGCCAGCAGTTTCGGGACTCCTAACTATGGCTACACCTTC; CDR3aa: CASSFGTPNYGYTF